The rows below give T cell receptor beta chains drawn from one sample of a study of Ad26.COV2.S vaccination and SARS-CoV-2 variants. The table came from immunoSEQ multiplex PCR; TCRdb's copy has only in-frame clones and leaves some out. Here the sample spans about 350,000 clones, roughly 90% being singletons. The sample was peripheral blood, taken in a trial of Ad26.COV2.S vaccine versus placebo. These receptors all stem from a person between 18 and 60 years old who received the Ad26.COV2.S COVID-19 vaccine or a placebo. Both conserved end residues are part of each CDR3. D genes are given only for firm matches. Some rows mark clone size as missing; the rest say once, few, many or name a class of expanded clone.

TGTGCCAGCAACCAGAGAGCAACTAATGAAAAACTGTTTTTT CASNQRATNEKLFF TRBJ1-4 . TRBV2 .
TGTGCCTGGGCCCGGACAGGGGTTAACAACGAGCAGTACTTC CAWARTGVNNEQYF TRBJ2-7 TRBD1 TRBV30 .
TGTGCCAGCACCCAGGGTCGCAATCAGCCCCAGCATTTT CASTQGRNQPQHF TRBJ1-5 . TRBV6-6 few
TGTGCCACCAGTGATTTCAGCGCGGCGGTTCAGTTCTTC CATSDFSAAVQFF TRBJ2-1 . TRBV24-1 once
TGTGCCAGCAGCAAAGTCCCACAGACGAACACCGGGGAGCTGTTTTTT CASSKVPQTNTGELFF TRBJ2-2 . TRBV21-1 .
TGTGCCAGTTCGGACAGGGCGATCGGGGAGCTGTTTTTT CASSDRAIGELFF TRBJ2-2 TRBD1 TRBV6-5 .
TGTGCCAGTAGTATTTCAGGGGAGGGATCACCCCTCCACTTT CASSISGEGSPLHF TRBJ1-6 . TRBV19 once
TGTGCCACCAGCAGAGGTTACGGGACTAGCGGGGGGTGGGGCAATGAGCAGTTCTTC CATSRGYGTSGGWGNEQFF TRBJ2-1 TRBD2 TRBV15 .
TGTGCCAGCAGTGGGACCGGGACAGCCCGACCCCAGTTCTTC CASSGTGTARPQFF TRBJ2-1 TRBD1 TRBV2 .
TGTGCCAGCAGTATACTTGCTTCGAGTAATCAGCCCCAGCATTTT CASSILASSNQPQHF TRBJ1-5 . TRBV27 .
TGCGCCAGCAGCTATCAGACAGGCGGCACTGAAGCTTTCTTT CASSYQTGGTEAFF TRBJ1-1 . TRBV5-1 .
TGTGCCATCAGTGGAAGAGGGACCATCCACGAGCAGTACTTC CAISGRGTIHEQYF TRBJ2-7 . TRBV10-3 .
TGTGCCAGCAGCTTTTCCCTTTCCCGGGGAGGGACCCAGTACTTC CASSFSLSRGGTQYF TRBJ2-5 . TRBV13 .
TGTGCCAGTAGTGCGAGAGGTGGGGACACTGAAGCTTTCTTT CASSARGGDTEAFF TRBJ1-1 . TRBV19 .
TGTGCCAGCAGCCAAGTGAGGTGGAAGACAGGTAGCAATCAGCCCCAGCATTTT CASSQVRWKTGSNQPQHF TRBJ1-5 . TRBV3-1/TRBV3-2 .
TGTGCCAGCAGCTTAGAGGAGGAGGGTAGCTATGGCTACACCTTC CASSLEEEGSYGYTF TRBJ1-2 . TRBV7-6 .
TGTGCCAGCAGCCAAGTGCGGGGGGGCCCTACGCAGTATTTT CASSQVRGGPTQYF TRBJ2-3 TRBD2 TRBV3-1/TRBV3-2 .
TGTGCCAGCAGCATTCGGGCAGGGAGCTCCTATAATTCACCCCTCCACTTT CASSIRAGSSYNSPLHF TRBJ1-6 . TRBV6-2/TRBV6-3 .
TGCGCCAGCAGCCCTCGACAGGGGACGGCCTACGAGCAGTACTTC CASSPRQGTAYEQYF TRBJ2-7 TRBD1 TRBV5-1 .
TGTGCCAGCAGCCAAGATGGGGTAGGAGTCACCCATTCACCCCTCCACTTT CASSQDGVGVTHSPLHF TRBJ1-6 . TRBV14 .
TGTGCCAGCAGTTACTCGATTGGGACAGGGCTTGACGTCTTCTTC CASSYSIGTGLDVFF TRBJ2-1 TRBD1 TRBV6-2/TRBV6-3 few
TGTGCCAGCAGTGGACTAGTCCCGAGCACAGATACGCAGTATTTT CASSGLVPSTDTQYF TRBJ2-3 . TRBV25-1 .
TGTGCCAGCAGCCAAGATCTGGGTGAGGGGTACGAGCAGTACTTC CASSQDLGEGYEQYF TRBJ2-7 . TRBV4-2 .
TGTGCCAGCAGCTTAGGCTACGGACATTTAGGGAACGAGCAGTACTTC CASSLGYGHLGNEQYF TRBJ2-7 . TRBV7-9 .
TGTGCCAGCAGTGACACCCCAGGGGTCGGCTACACCTTC CASSDTPGVGYTF TRBJ1-2 . TRBV6-4 .
TGTGCCAGCAGCCCATCCACTACGGGGTCCTACGAGCAGTACTTC CASSPSTTGSYEQYF TRBJ2-7 . TRBV7-3 .
TGTGCCAGCAGCTCCCGCGGCCGAAACACTGAAGCTTTCTTT CASSSRGRNTEAFF TRBJ1-1 . TRBV7-2 .
TGTGCCAGCAGTTTTCTCGGGCGGTCTGACGCTGGGGCCAACGTCCTGACTTTC CASSFLGRSDAGANVLTF TRBJ2-6 . TRBV28 once
TGTGCCAGCAGTCGGCTTGACAGGGGACCGACGGGGACCCAGTACTTC CASSRLDRGPTGTQYF TRBJ2-5 TRBD1 TRBV6-2/TRBV6-3 once
TGTGCCAGCAGCGTAGGAATAGTTGGTGGACAGGGTCGATTTAAAACAGATACGCAGTATTTT CASSVGIVGGQGRFKTDTQYF TRBJ2-3 TRBD1 TRBV9 .
TGTGCCAGCAGCTTGGACGGGGGATCGAGCAATCAGCCCCAGCATTTT CASSLDGGSSNQPQHF TRBJ1-5 . TRBV5-6 .
TGTGCCAGCGAGGCGATTGGTAGTTACAATGAGCAGTTCTTC CASEAIGSYNEQFF TRBJ2-1 . TRBV11-1 .
TGCGCCAGCAGACAAGACGGATATGGCTACACCTTC CASRQDGYGYTF TRBJ1-2 . TRBV5-1 .
TGTGCCAGCAGCCCTATAAAAGTAGGGAACTATGGCTACACCTTC CASSPIKVGNYGYTF TRBJ1-2 . TRBV5-6 .
TGTGCCATCAGTGGGACAGCGTATGGCTACACCTTC CAISGTAYGYTF TRBJ1-2 . TRBV10-3 .
TGTGCCAGTAGTATAGAGGGGGGACCCGCTGAGCAGTTCTTC CASSIEGGPAEQFF TRBJ2-1 . TRBV19 .
TGTGCCAGCAGCGCAACCGGGACAGGACTTGTCTCTGGAAACACCATATATTTT CASSATGTGLVSGNTIYF TRBJ1-3 TRBD1 TRBV7-2 .
TGCGCCAGCAGCCGGAGTAGCGGGGGGGTGGACACCGGGGAGCTGTTTTTT CASSRSSGGVDTGELFF TRBJ2-2 TRBD2 TRBV4-3 .
TGTGCCAGCAGCGAAAACAGGGGGCGGATCAATGAGCAGTTCTTC CASSENRGRINEQFF TRBJ2-1 TRBD1 TRBV9 .
TGTGCCAGCAGACCTGACAGGGGCTACGAGCAGTACTTC CASRPDRGYEQYF TRBJ2-7 TRBD1 TRBV7-9 .
TGTGCCAGCAGTCCTAAGGGACAGATTAGGGCTAATGAAAAACTGTTTTTT CASSPKGQIRANEKLFF TRBJ1-4 TRBD1 TRBV28 .
TGTGCCAGCAGCTTACTCGACAGGGCAGCCTACAATGAGCAGTTCTTC CASSLLDRAAYNEQFF TRBJ2-1 TRBD1 TRBV7-3 .
TGTGCCAGTACCGATTCTTTTGGACAGGGTGATGGTGGCTACACCTTC CASTDSFGQGDGGYTF TRBJ1-2 TRBD1 TRBV19 .
TGCGCCAGCAGCCCCACAAGGATCGGAGATGAAGCTTTCTTT CASSPTRIGDEAFF TRBJ1-1 . TRBV4-1 .
TGCGCCAGCAGCCAAGACCGGGGCAGCGAGCAGTACTTC CASSQDRGSEQYF TRBJ2-7 . TRBV4-1 .
TGTGCCAGCAGTACACTTTACAGGGCCGCCTACGAGCAGTACTTC CASSTLYRAAYEQYF TRBJ2-7 . TRBV6-5 .
TGTGCCAGCAGCCTCCGGCAGGCGGGCTATGGCTACACCTTC CASSLRQAGYGYTF TRBJ1-2 . TRBV11-2 .
TGTGCCAGCTCACCACCAGGGGGCTATAGCAATCAGCCCCAGCATTTT CASSPPGGYSNQPQHF TRBJ1-5 TRBD1 TRBV18 few
TGCGCCAGCAGTTCCGGGACAGCCCGAGACGAGCAGTACTTC CASSSGTARDEQYF TRBJ2-7 TRBD1 TRBV5-1 .
TGTGCCAGCAGCGCGCCGAGAGGGGGTCTAATGGACTATGGCTACACCTTC CASSAPRGGLMDYGYTF TRBJ1-2 . TRBV9 once
TGCGCCAGCAGCCAAAGTCCCTCCGCCAGACTAGCGGAGAACACCGGGGAGCTGTTTTTT CASSQSPSARLAENTGELFF TRBJ2-2 TRBD2 TRBV4-1 few
TGTGCCAGCAGCCAAGATCTAGGAGCCTACAATGAGCAGTTCTTC CASSQDLGAYNEQFF TRBJ2-1 . TRBV14 .
TGCAGCGTGGGGCACTATGAGCAGTTCTTC CSVGHYEQFF TRBJ2-1 . TRBV29-1 .
TGTGCCAGCAGTCGGACCTCCTGGGGTGAAAAACTGTTTTTT CASSRTSWGEKLFF TRBJ1-4 . TRBV6-2/TRBV6-3 .
TGTGCCAGCAGCTTGTCGGGGGCATCCGATACGCAGTATTTT CASSLSGASDTQYF TRBJ2-3 . TRBV7-2 once
TGTGCCAGCTCACCGGACAGGGACTATGGCTACACCTTC CASSPDRDYGYTF TRBJ1-2 TRBD1 TRBV18 .
TGCGCCAGCAGTCCCGGGACAGGGGACAGCCCTAACGGTCAGCCCCAGCATTTT CASSPGTGDSPNGQPQHF TRBJ1-5 TRBD1 TRBV10-1 .
TGCGCCAGCAGCCAAGATGCTAGGAATTCCTACAATGAGCAGTTCTTC CASSQDARNSYNEQFF TRBJ2-1 . TRBV4-3 .